This T cell receptor (beta chain) was recovered during a study of shared clonotypes between healthy human individuals. General study points: Compared with clonotypes that all four donors shared, non-shared clonotypes had lower generation probabilities. When naive CD4 clonotypes were compared across a handful of donors, about 4.9% were shared. Clonotype sharing levels among donors were expected to vary with sequencing depth.

It was into CD45RA+ naive and CD45RA-negative memory subsets that the CD4+ cells were split. Here immunoSEQ multiplex PCR was the method, and the copy in TCRdb shows in-frame clones only, minus some. The sample holds about 2.5 million clones; around 93% are singletons and the top ten take approximately 0.39%. Remarks on this clone: Its antigen is not identified.

This receptor was taken from a man aged 18 to 30 in good health. Some clones in this sample may be carry-over from other donors' samples. Sequenced input: naive CD4+ T cells from PBMCs. Sample subset: CD45RA+ positively selected.

CDR3 sequence reads: CASSSDRWRNTIYF. CDR3 sequence (DNA): TGTGCCAGTAGTTCAGACAGATGGAGAAACACCATATATTTT. The chain couples TRBV19 to TRBJ1-3, with a tentative D call TRBD1 (5 bases). Germline assignment: CDR1 LNHDA and CDR2 SQIVND (reference sequence). The CDR3 consists of 14 residues. V was pared by 5 bases and J by 5 bases, with 13 bases between.